This entry describes one TCR beta chain. This sample stems from a study of cytomegalovirus exposure and HLA in healthy donors. PCR involved 60 Vbeta and 13 Jbeta primers. Method: immunoSEQ multiplex PCR; TCRdb's copy keeps in-frame clones and lacks some. The sample carries approximately 130,000 clones, approximately 80% recorded once. Per the germline V gene, CDR1 is SEHNR and CDR2 is FQNEAQ (reference sequence). The ends lost 3 bases at V and 2 bases at J; junction bases unmatched: 7. The CDR3 extends over 16 amino acids. This clonotype originated in a girl aged 2 to 10 in good health and CMV-seronegative. The chain carries TRBV7-9 and TRBJ2-3, with TRBD2 identical over 8 bases. Sequencing was performed on PBMCs. The CDR3 loop is CASSFTGTRHTDTQYF. The CDR3 bases are TGTGCCAGCAGCTTCACCGGGACTAGGCACACAGATACGCAGTATTTT.